These T cell receptor beta chains were read from a single sample in a study of OX40 agonist ivuxolimab in advanced cancers. TCRdb's table, derived via immunoSEQ multiplex PCR, lists solely in-frame clones and lacks some. The data show more than 60,000 clones, with about 88% seen just once and about 1.2% held by the top ten. The sample consisted of CD4+ or CD8+ T cells sorted from blood, taken in a trial of the OX40 agonist ivuxolimab. These receptors originate from an adult with an advanced solid tumor such as melanoma, head and neck, liver or kidney cancer. Each CDR3 is given with its conserved first and last residue. The order of the fields is V gene, CDR3 protein.

TRBV5-8	CASSLGGRGLGAYEQYF
TRBV27	CASSPDRGRKLFF
TRBV6-6	CASCKGTAATEAFF
TRBV5-5	CASSLGHGTQETQYF
TRBV29-1	CSVEVRDRVYGYTF
TRBV25-1	CASSAWTGGNTEAFF
TRBV12-5	CASGLLTGQGNSGNTIYF
TRBV5-1	CASSFGEHSEQYF
TRBV19	CASNPWEGRGTEAFF
TRBV5-1	CAAGEGLTPNTGELFF
TRBV9	CASSAATGGNSPLHF
TRBV11-3	CASSSHGTGGSDTQYF
TRBV2	CASRPNTDRNYGYTF
TRBV7-9	CASSSQGNQPQHF
TRBV6-1	CASSGTGGPSGNTIYF
TRBV10-3	CAISRQDTTDTQYF
TRBV18	CASSPLTGTANEKLFF
TRBV10-3	CAISEGARNTIYF
TRBV27	CASGSAGRSNQPQHF
TRBV18	CASSPPPFNYGYTF
TRBV29-1	CSVGQGIDNEQFF
TRBV7-9	CASSSSSGFYTGELFF
TRBV5-1	CASSLDRGNSPLHF
TRBV27	CATQGGTGNQPQHF
TRBV7-9	CASSPGTSGSNEKLFF
TRBV7-2	CASGSGGRLGETQYF
TRBV5-4	CASSLAGSQETQYF
TRBV19	CASRLFAVNTEAFF
TRBV4-2	CASSQGQGYSTDTQYF
TRBV2	CASRLAGLYNEQFF
TRBV6-1	CASSEHGLATGELFF
TRBV4-2	CASSQVTGAGNTIYF
TRBV11-2	CASSLAGNEQFF
TRBV19	CASRDSDSGNTIYF
TRBV18	CASSRDRGAPYNEQFF
TRBV19	CASSIDRFSGNTIYF
TRBV2	CASSVGHLYSGNTIYF
TRBV27	CASSLEGTYNSPLHF
TRBV7-2	CASSLQGAVTEAFF
TRBV29-1	CSVASLGTGYNEQFF
TRBV7-9	CASSLGHFYEQYF
TRBV18	CASSHGQNYEQYF